Listed below are T cell receptor beta chains from one sample, sequenced in a study of blood T cell repertoires in COVID-19. Assay used: immunoSEQ multiplex PCR; TCRdb lists only in-frame clones, some missing. The top ten hold around 6.3% of the sample, which has about 180,000 clones, approximately 80% seen once. The source material was peripheral blood. The source of these receptors is a woman aged 40 to 50 with COVID-19, enrolled during active disease. The CDR3 runs from the conserved cysteine through the conserved F or W. A D gene is named only where the DNA matches it firmly. Expanded clones get a size class; other rows say once, few or many, or leave the size out.

size: NA; D: TRBD1; V: TRBV3-1/TRBV3-2; J: TRBJ1-2; DNA: TGTGCCAGCAGCCTAGCGGACAGGTGGATCTATGGCTACACCTTC; CDR3: CASSLADRWIYGYTF
size: NA; D: TRBD1; V: TRBV5-4; J: TRBJ1-6; DNA: TGTGCCAGCAGTTCCGGACAGGGTGTGCGATCACCCCTCCACTTT; CDR3: CASSSGQGVRSPLHF
size: NA; D: TRBD1; V: TRBV7-2; J: TRBJ1-4; DNA: TGTGCCAGCAGCCCTGGACAGGGTCAGGGAAAACTGTTTTTT; CDR3: CASSPGQGQGKLFF
size: NA; D: TRBD1; V: TRBV20-1; J: TRBJ2-7; DNA: TGCAGTGCTAGTGGGGACAGGGGGCGATACGAGCAGTACTTC; CDR3: CSASGDRGRYEQYF
size: NA; D: NA; V: TRBV19; J: TRBJ2-6; DNA: TGTGCCAGTAGTATAGGGGGCGCGGCCAACGTCCTGACTTTC; CDR3: CASSIGGAANVLTF
size: NA; D: TRBD1; V: TRBV7-8; J: TRBJ1-4; DNA: TGTGCCAGCAGCTTAACAGGGGGCGTACTCACTAATGAAAAACTGTTTTTT; CDR3: CASSLTGGVLTNEKLFF
size: few; D: TRBD1; V: TRBV3-1/TRBV3-2; J: TRBJ1-2; DNA: TGTGCCACCGCAGGGGGAAGCTATGGCTACACCTTC; CDR3: CATAGGSYGYTF
size: NA; D: NA; V: TRBV3-1/TRBV3-2; J: TRBJ2-1; DNA: TGTGCCAGCAGCCAAGACCGGGGAGCGCAGTTCTTC; CDR3: CASSQDRGAQFF
size: NA; D: TRBD1; V: TRBV5-4; J: TRBJ1-2; DNA: TGTGCCAGCAGCTTGAAGGGACAGGGCGGGTATGGCTACACCTTC; CDR3: CASSLKGQGGYGYTF
size: once; D: NA; V: TRBV24-1; J: TRBJ2-2; DNA: TGTGCCACCAGTGCAGGGGTCGGTTTGTCCGGGGAGCTGTTTTTT; CDR3: CATSAGVGLSGELFF
size: NA; D: TRBD1; V: TRBV24-1; J: TRBJ1-2; DNA: TGTGCCACCAGTGACAAAACAGGGGCCAGCTATGGCTACACCTTC; CDR3: CATSDKTGASYGYTF
size: few; D: NA; V: TRBV6-5; J: TRBJ2-7; DNA: TGTGCCAGCAGGGAGGGGGAGCAGTACTTC; CDR3: CASREGEQYF
size: NA; D: NA; V: TRBV12-3/TRBV12-4; J: TRBJ1-2; DNA: TGTGCCAGCAGGCGAATAAGTGGCTACACCTTC; CDR3: CASRRISGYTF
size: NA; D: TRBD2; V: TRBV11-2; J: TRBJ2-1; DNA: TGTGCCAGCAGCCAAACCTCGCGGGAGTACAATGAGCAGTTCTTC; CDR3: CASSQTSREYNEQFF
size: NA; D: NA; V: TRBV7-9; J: TRBJ1-1; DNA: TGTGCCAGCAGCTTCCAAGGCGGGATCACTGAAGCTTTCTTT; CDR3: CASSFQGGITEAFF
size: NA; D: TRBD2; V: TRBV6-2/TRBV6-3; J: TRBJ2-1; DNA: TGTGCCAGCAGCCGGGGACTAGGGCCCACCTACAATGAGCAGTTCTTC; CDR3: CASSRGLGPTYNEQFF
size: NA; D: TRBD1; V: TRBV5-1; J: TRBJ1-2; DNA: TGCGCCAGCAGCCTGGGACAGTCCTATGGCTACACCTTC; CDR3: CASSLGQSYGYTF
size: NA; D: NA; V: TRBV7-9; J: TRBJ1-1; DNA: TGTGCCAGCAGCCCGGAGGGGGGGAGGAACACTGAAGCTTTCTTT; CDR3: CASSPEGGRNTEAFF
size: NA; D: TRBD1; V: TRBV14; J: TRBJ2-6; DNA: TGTGCCAGCAGCCCCCGGGACAGGGGCCGCTCTGGGGCCAACGTCCTGACTTTC; CDR3: CASSPRDRGRSGANVLTF
size: once; D: TRBD2; V: TRBV5-6; J: TRBJ2-1; DNA: TGTGCCAGCAGCTTTTCCGCGGGAGGGTATGAGCAGTTCTTC; CDR3: CASSFSAGGYEQFF
size: NA; D: TRBD1; V: TRBV5-1; J: TRBJ1-2; DNA: TGCGCCAGCAGCTTGACCAGGTGGGGGACAGGGGTCGGCTACACCTTC; CDR3: CASSLTRWGTGVGYTF
size: once; D: TRBD1; V: TRBV2; J: TRBJ2-1; DNA: TGTGCCAGCGGGGACAGGTACCCGCAGTTCTTC; CDR3: CASGDRYPQFF
size: few; D: TRBD2; V: TRBV6-6; J: TRBJ2-2; DNA: TGTGCCAGCAGCCCCTCACTAGCGGGGGAATTTGAGCTGTTTTTT; CDR3: CASSPSLAGEFELFF
size: NA; D: TRBD1; V: TRBV4-1; J: TRBJ1-1; DNA: TGCGCCAGCAGCACACAGGGGGCGTCTGAAGCTTTCTTT; CDR3: CASSTQGASEAFF